These 22 T cell receptor beta chains share one sample of origin, sequenced in a study of Ad26.COV2.S vaccination and SARS-CoV-2 variants. Sequenced by immunoSEQ multiplex PCR; TCRdb stores in-frame clones only, minus some. Among approximately 460,000 clones listed, 89% were seen once. Regarding treatment: 19 received Ad26.COV2.S at low or high dose, single or two shots; several received placebo; per-sample allocation not given. All samples were drawn on day 63, counting from the first vaccine or placebo injection. The material sequenced was peripheral blood, taken in a trial of Ad26.COV2.S vaccine versus placebo. The receptors were gathered from a person between 18 and 59 years old who received the Ad26.COV2.S COVID-19 vaccine or a placebo.

The rearrangement links TRBV11-2 to TRBJ1-5, with unresolved D. Germline V gene lookup returns CDR1 SGHAT and CDR2 FQNNGV. The CDR3 has 13 amino acids. Trimming took off 1 base at V and 6 bases at J, with 7 bases between the two ends. The CDR3 loop reads CASSLGGVQPQHF. CDR3 bases: TGTGCCAGCAGCTTAGGGGGAGTTCAGCCCCAGCATTTT.

The CDR3 loop is CASSLVPGRSGNTIYF. In DNA form, the CDR3 reads TGCGCCAGCAGCTTGGTTCCAGGTCGCTCTGGAAACACCATATATTTT. This sequence joins TRBV5-1 and TRBJ1-3; no clear D. V lost 0 bases and J lost 0, with 10 bases in between. This CDR3 region has 16 residues. The germline V gene encodes CDR1 SGHRS and CDR2 YFSETQ.

V and J are TRBV7-3 and TRBJ2-2; perhaps TRBD2 as D (5 bases). Germline CDR1 is SGHTA and CDR2 is FQGTGA. Trimming took off 3 bases at V and 7 bases at J, with 12 bases between the two ends. CDR3 size: 14 residues. CDR3 in DNA: TGTGCCAGCAGCTTTTCTAATCGGGGCGGGGAGCTGTTTTTT. Translation gives CASSFSNRGGELFF.

V gene TRBV18 combines with J gene TRBJ2-7, with TRBD1 matching over 7 bases. Germline V gives CDR1 KGHSH, CDR2 LQKENI. The ends lost 8 bases at V and 3 bases at J; junction bases unmatched: 10. The CDR3 is 14 amino acids. This chain's CDR3 is CASQATGTHYEQYF. In DNA, the CDR3 is TGTGCCAGCCAGGCGACAGGGACCCACTACGAGCAGTACTTC. Looking up the rest from reference TRBV18 and TRBJ2-7 gives the full variable domain: NAGVMQNPRHLVRRRGQEARLRCSPMKGHSHVYWYRQLPEEGLKFMVYLQKENIIDESGMPKERFSAEFPKEGPSILRIQQVVRGDSAAYFCASQATGTHYEQYFGPGTRLTVT.

V is TRBV18 and J is TRBJ2-1; TRBD2 agrees at 10 bases. The germline V gene encodes CDR1 KGHSH and CDR2 LQKENI. After removal of 2 bases from V and 9 bases from J, the junction contained 10 bases not matched to a gene. The CDR3 totals 16 residues. The chain's CDR3 is CASSPRLAGDWGEQFF. In DNA form, the CDR3 reads TGTGCCAGCTCACCAAGGCTAGCGGGAGATTGGGGTGAGCAGTTCTTC.

This rearrangement joins TRBV25-1 to TRBJ2-1; D is undetermined. The CDR3 covers 11 residues. V was pared by 6 bases and J by 12 bases, with 12 bases between. Germline CDR1 is MGHDK and CDR2 is SYGVNS. The CDR3 DNA follows: TGTGCCAGCAGCGCAGGTCGAGCGCAGTTCTTC. This encodes CASSAGRAQFF.

CDR3 loop: CASSFTGTSGPYEQYF. Here the CDR3 DNA reads TGTGCCAGCAGCTTTACCGGGACTAGCGGACCCTACGAGCAGTACTTC. This chain links TRBV7-3 with TRBJ2-7; TRBD2 matches 11 bases. V shed 3 bases and J 2 bases; nucleotides not matched to a gene: 6. Germline CDR1 SGHTA, CDR2 FQGTGA. The CDR3 extends over 16 amino acids.

A single count supports this clone. The rearrangement joins TRBV3-1 (or the pseudogene TRBV3-2) to TRBJ2-7; unclear D gene. The V end was cut by 0 bases, the J end by 4 bases, with 16 bases between. CDR1 and CDR2 from the germline V gene are LGHDT and YNNKEL (reference sequence). This CDR3 contains 16 residues. The CDR3 spells CASSQDVGRFLYEQYF. The CDR3, as DNA: TGTGCCAGCAGCCAAGATGTCGGCAGATTCTTGTACGAGCAGTACTTC.

The chain employs TRBV19 and TRBJ2-5; unclear D gene. Germline V gives CDR1 LNHDA, CDR2 SQIVND (reference sequence). The length of the CDR3 is 13 residues. V lost 3 bases and J lost 3, with 8 bases in between. CDR3 DNA sequence: TGTGCCAGTAGTATCGTACAGAAAGAGACCCAGTACTTC. Protein sequence: CASSIVQKETQYF.

The chain is built from TRBV7-9 and TRBJ1-2; tentative D call: TRBD1 (6 bases). The CDR3 runs to 15 residues. Per the germline V gene, CDR1 is SEHNR and CDR2 is FQNEAQ (reference sequence). Trimming cost V 5 bases and J 2 bases, with 15 bases left between them. The CDR3 region is CASSPRTEVNYGYTF. CDR3 DNA: TGTGCCAGCAGCCCCAGGACAGAGGTCAACTATGGCTACACCTTC.

This rearrangement joins TRBV20-1 to TRBJ1-1; no clear D. The CDR3 is made up of 13 amino acids. V was cut by 3 bases and J by 13 bases, with 21 bases left in between. The V gene's germline CDR1 is DFQATT and CDR2 SNEGSKA (reference sequence). The CDR3 DNA is TGCAGTGCTAGTCGGCAGGACGCCGGGTTGGTTTTCTTT. It specifies CSASRQDAGLVFF.

The gene calls are TRBV19 and TRBJ2-1, with D tentatively TRBD1 (6 bases). Germline V gene lookup returns CDR1 LNHDA and CDR2 SQIVND (reference sequence). V lost 4 bases, J lost 2 bases, and 21 bases lay in between. This CDR3 contains 18 residues. CDR3 loop: CASSTLGAFRGAYNEQFF. In DNA, the CDR3 is TGTGCCAGTAGTACCCTCGGCGCCTTCAGGGGCGCCTACAATGAGCAGTTCTTC.

This chain links TRBV6-5 with TRBJ2-2; 11 bases map to TRBD1. V lost 9 bases, J lost 5 bases, and 8 bases stayed unmatched. There are 15 residues in the CDR3. Germline assignment: CDR1 MNHEY and CDR2 SVGAGI. Written as DNA, the CDR3 is TGTGCCAGTAAAAGCGGGACAGGGGGGACCGGGGAGCTGTTTTTT. Amino acids: CASKSGTGGTGELFF.

CDR3 region: CASSPGSGRAGTDTQYF. In nucleotides, the CDR3 is TGTGCCAGCAGCCCCGGCAGCGGGAGGGCCGGCACAGATACGCAGTATTTT. This chain joins TRBV7-9 and TRBJ2-3; 10 bases fit TRBD2. The CDR3 sequence is 17 residues long. Trimming cost V 5 bases and J 1 base; bases outside gene matches: 9. Germline assignment: CDR1 SEHNR and CDR2 FQNEAQ (reference sequence).

The V and J genes are TRBV5-4 and TRBJ1-1, with D hard to call. The CDR3 is made up of 14 amino acids. Germline CDR1 and CDR2: SGHNT and YYREEE (reference sequence). V dropped 8 bases and J dropped 7 bases, with 21 bases sitting between them. DNA for the CDR3: TGTGCCAGTCATGGCGGAGGGTTTCCCATTGAAGCTTTCTTT. This codes for CASHGGGFPIEAFF.

This chain uses TRBV2 with TRBJ1-5; no clear D gene. Germline lookup yields CDR1 SNHLY and CDR2 FYNNEI. The CDR3 covers 14 residues. Trimming removed 5 bases from V and 2 bases from J, with 10 bases in between. The CDR3 region is CASSPRGGNQPQHF. In DNA, the CDR3 is TGTGCCAGCAGTCCCCGGGGTGGCAATCAGCCCCAGCATTTT.

This chain uses TRBV2 with TRBJ1-2, with 9 bases identical to TRBD1. The CDR3 runs to 15 residues. CDR1 is SNHLY and CDR2 is FYNNEI in the germline V gene. Trimming took 10 bases from V and 4 from J; bases not matched to a gene: 13. CDR3 DNA: TGTGCCATCCCACCCCGGGACAGGGCCTCCTATGGCTACACCTTC. Translating gives CAIPPRDRASYGYTF.

This sequence joins TRBV9 and TRBJ2-1; D call uncertain. Trimming removed 0 bases at V and 7 bases at J, with 5 bases between. Per the germline V gene, CDR1 is SGDLS and CDR2 is YYNGEE. The CDR3 spans 12 residues. Here the CDR3 DNA reads TGTGCCAGCAGCGTAGTTCCTAATGAGCAGTTCTTC. As protein: CASSVVPNEQFF.

The chain combines TRBV9 with TRBJ2-2; 9 nucleotides line up with TRBD2. The J segment lost 0 bases and the V segment lost 0 bases, leaving 3 bases of the junction unmatched. Germline V gene sequence: CDR1 SGDLS, CDR2 YYNGEE. The CDR3 has 17 amino acids. Here the CDR3 DNA reads TGTGCCAGCAGCGTAGGGCTAGCGGGATCGAACACCGGGGAGCTGTTTTTT. This encodes CASSVGLAGSNTGELFF.

This sequence joins TRBV3-1 (or the pseudogene TRBV3-2) and TRBJ2-1; no definite D call. V was trimmed by 0 bases and J by 10 bases, leaving 19 bases between them. The CDR3 has 16 amino acids. CDR1 is LGHDT, CDR2 YNNKEL, per germline (reference sequence). CDR3 sequence reads: CASSQERGQVVSEQFF. The CDR3 nucleotides are TGTGCCAGCAGCCAAGAAAGAGGTCAAGTGGTTTCGGAGCAGTTCTTC.

The chain employs TRBV3-1 (or the pseudogene TRBV3-2) and TRBJ2-7, with 9 bases aligning to TRBD2. V was clipped by 1 base and J by 2 bases; unmatched bases: 0. This CDR3 comprises 14 residues. CDR1 is LGHDT and CDR2 is YNNKEL in the germline V gene (reference sequence). DNA for the CDR3: TGTGCCAGCAGCCAAGGACTAGCGGCCTACGAGCAGTACTTC. Translation gives CASSQGLAAYEQYF.

A single count supports this clone. The chain carries TRBV6-5 and TRBJ2-7; 7 bases align to TRBD1. Germline loops: CDR1 MNHEY, CDR2 SVGAGI. With V trimmed by 0 bases and J by 12 bases, 5 bases remained unmatched. This CDR3 region has 12 residues. CDR3 residues: CASSYSTGFLYF. For the CDR3, the DNA is TGTGCCAGCAGTTACTCGACAGGGTTCCTGTACTTC.